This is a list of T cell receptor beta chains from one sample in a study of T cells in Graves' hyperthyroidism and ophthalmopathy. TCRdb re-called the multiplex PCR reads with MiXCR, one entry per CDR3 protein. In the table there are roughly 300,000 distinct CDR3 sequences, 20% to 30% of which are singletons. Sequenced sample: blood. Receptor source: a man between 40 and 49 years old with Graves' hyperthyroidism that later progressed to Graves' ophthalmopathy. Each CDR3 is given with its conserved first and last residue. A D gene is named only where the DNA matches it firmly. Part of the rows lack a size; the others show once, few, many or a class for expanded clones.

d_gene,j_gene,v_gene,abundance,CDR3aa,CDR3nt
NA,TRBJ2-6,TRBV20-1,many,CSANDRNSGANVLTF,TGCAGTGCTAATGACCGAAACTCTGGGGCCAACGTCCTGACTTTC
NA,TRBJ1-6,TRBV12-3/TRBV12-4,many,CASSPKQGSPLHF,TGTGCCAGCAGTCCCAAACAGGGATCACCCCTCCACTTT
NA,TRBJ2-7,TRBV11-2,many,CASSYLGGQSYEQYF,TGTGCCAGCAGCTACCTTGGGGGCCAATCCTACGAGCAGTACTTC
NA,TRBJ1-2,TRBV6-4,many,CASRDEGRTLGANYGYTF,TGTGCCAGCAGGGACGAGGGACGGACCTTGGGCGCTAACTATGGCTACACCTTC
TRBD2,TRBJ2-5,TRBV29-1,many,CSGTSSETQYF,TGCAGCGGGACTAGCTCAGAGACCCAGTACTTC
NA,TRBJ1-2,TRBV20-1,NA,CSARERGRNYGYTF,TGCAGTGCTAGAGAAAGGGGTCGTAACTATGGCTACACCTTC
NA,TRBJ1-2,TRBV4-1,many,CASSQDGALLSGGISGYTF,TGCGCCAGCAGCCAAGACGGGGCCCTTTTATCGGGGGGGATTAGTGGCTACACCTTC
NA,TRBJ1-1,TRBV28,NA,CASSVTGRPEAFF,TGTGCCAGCAGTGTAACAGGGAGACCCGAAGCTTTCTTT
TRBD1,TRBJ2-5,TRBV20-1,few,CSARDSGGGETQYF,TGCAGTGCGAGAGATTCAGGGGGCGGAGAGACCCAGTACTTC
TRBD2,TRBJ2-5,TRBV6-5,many,CASTTSGGQETQYF,TGTGCCAGCACGACTAGCGGGGGTCAAGAGACCCAGTACTTC
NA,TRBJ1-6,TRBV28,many,CASSLSYNSPLHF,TGTGCCAGCAGTTTATCCTATAATTCACCCCTCCACTTT
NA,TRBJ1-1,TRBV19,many,CASSDLMNTEAFF,TGTGCCAGTAGCGACTTAATGAACACTGAAGCTTTCTTT
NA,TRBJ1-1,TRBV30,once,CASSFGEGWDTEAFF,TGTGCCAGCAGCTTCGGGGAGGGATGGGACACTGAAGCTTTCTTT
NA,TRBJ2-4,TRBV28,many,CASSQVRVAKNIQYF,TGTGCCAGCAGCCAGGTCAGGGTAGCCAAAAACATTCAGTACTTC
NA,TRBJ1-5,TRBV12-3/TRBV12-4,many,CASSLSGNSNQPQHF,TGTGCCAGCAGTTTGTCGGGAAATAGCAATCAGCCCCAGCATTTT
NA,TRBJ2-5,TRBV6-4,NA,CASSESSGGGQETQYF,TGTGCCAGCAGTGAGTCCAGCGGAGGTGGGCAAGAGACCCAGTACTTC
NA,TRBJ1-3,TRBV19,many,CASSIEERRFSGNTIYF,TGTGCCAGTAGTATCGAAGAACGGAGATTTTCTGGAAACACCATATATTTT
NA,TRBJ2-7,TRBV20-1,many,CSGKAPWTVSYEQYF,TGCAGTGGAAAAGCTCCTTGGACGGTGTCCTACGAGCAGTACTTC
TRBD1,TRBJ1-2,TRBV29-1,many,CSVDKGGWGYTF,TGCAGCGTTGATAAAGGGGGCTGGGGCTACACCTTC
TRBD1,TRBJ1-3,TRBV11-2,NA,CASSLRQGSSGNTIYF,TGTGCCAGCAGCTTAAGACAGGGATCCTCTGGAAACACCATATATTTT
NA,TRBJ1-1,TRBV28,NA,CATDSGVFTEAFF,TGTGCCACCGACTCGGGGGTTTTCACTGAAGCTTTCTTT
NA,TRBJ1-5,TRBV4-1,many,CASSHLTPPSHQPQHF,TGCGCCAGCAGCCATCTGACCCCCCCGAGCCATCAGCCCCAGCATTTT
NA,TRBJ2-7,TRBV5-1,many,CASSRDFDLYEQYF,TGCGCCAGCAGTCGGGACTTCGACCTCTACGAGCAGTACTTC
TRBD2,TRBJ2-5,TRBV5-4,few,CASSLLASGSWETQYF,TGTGCCAGCAGCTTGTTGGCTAGCGGGAGTTGGGAGACCCAGTACTTC
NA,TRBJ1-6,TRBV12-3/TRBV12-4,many,CASSLGARGGSPLHF,TGTGCCAGCAGTTTAGGGGCCAGGGGCGGTTCACCCCTCCACTTT
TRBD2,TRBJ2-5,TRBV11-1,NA,CASSLVDSGLAGEETQYF,TGTGCCAGCAGCTTAGTAGACTCGGGACTAGCGGGAGAAGAGACCCAGTACTTC